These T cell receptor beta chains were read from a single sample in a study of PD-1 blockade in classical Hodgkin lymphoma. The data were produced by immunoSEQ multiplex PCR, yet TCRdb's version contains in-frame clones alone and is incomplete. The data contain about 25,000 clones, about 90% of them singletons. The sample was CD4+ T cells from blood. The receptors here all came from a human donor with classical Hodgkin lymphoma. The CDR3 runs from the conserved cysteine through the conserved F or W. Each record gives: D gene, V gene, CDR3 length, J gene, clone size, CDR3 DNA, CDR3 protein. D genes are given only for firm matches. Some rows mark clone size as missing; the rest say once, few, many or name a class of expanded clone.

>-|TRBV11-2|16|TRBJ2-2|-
TGTGCCAGCAGTGGGTATGCGGAAGAAACTACCGGGGAGCTGTTTTTT
CASSGYAEETTGELFF
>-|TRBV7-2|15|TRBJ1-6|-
TGTGCCAGCAGCGAAGCCCGGGTCCCTAGTTCACCCCTCCACTTT
CASSEARVPSSPLHF
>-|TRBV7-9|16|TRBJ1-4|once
TGTGCCAGCAGCTTAGTTGGGGTCAGAGCTAATGAAAAACTGTTTTTT
CASSLVGVRANEKLFF
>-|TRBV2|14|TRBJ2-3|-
TGTGCCAGCAGTGTCCGCCCTCGGACAGATACGCAGTATTTT
CASSVRPRTDTQYF
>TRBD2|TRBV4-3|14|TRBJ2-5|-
TGCGCCAGCAGCCAAGGAGCGGGGGTCAGGGCCCAGTACTTC
CASSQGAGVRAQYF
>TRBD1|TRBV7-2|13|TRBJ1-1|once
TGTGCCTCCCGGGAGGGGGCACCCGTGGAAGCTTTCTTT
CASREGAPVEAFF
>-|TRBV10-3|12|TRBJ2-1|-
TGTGCCTCCGGAGATGGTAGGAATGAGCAGTTCTTC
CASGDGRNEQFF
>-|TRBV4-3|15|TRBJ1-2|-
TGCGCCAGCAGCCAAGACCGGGGGCGCATCTATGGCTACACCTTC
CASSQDRGRIYGYTF
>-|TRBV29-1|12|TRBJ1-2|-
TGCAGCGTTGTCGAAGCTAACTATGGCTACACCTTC
CSVVEANYGYTF
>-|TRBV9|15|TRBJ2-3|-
TGTGCCAGCAGCGTAGGGCGGGGAGACTCAGATACGCAGTATTTT
CASSVGRGDSDTQYF
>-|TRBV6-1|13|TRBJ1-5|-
TGTGCCACGGCCACAGGGTCCCACCAGCCCCAGCATTTT
CATATGSHQPQHF
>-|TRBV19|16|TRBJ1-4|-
TGTGCCAGTAGTATAGCGAGGGACGGCATTAATGAAAAACTGTTTTTT
CASSIARDGINEKLFF
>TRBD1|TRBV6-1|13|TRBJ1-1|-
TGTGCCCGGGACAGGGGCAAGGAAACTGAAGCTTTCTTT
CARDRGKETEAFF
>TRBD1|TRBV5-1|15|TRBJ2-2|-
TGCGCCAGCAGATACGGGACAGAACTACCCGGGGAGCTGTTTTTT
CASRYGTELPGELFF
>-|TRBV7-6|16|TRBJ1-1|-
TGTGCCAGCACCAAGAGGGCGGGGGATATGAACACTGAAGCTTTCTTT
CASTKRAGDMNTEAFF
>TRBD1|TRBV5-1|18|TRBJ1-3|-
TGCGCCAGCAGCCAAAATATACAGGGGGCTACGTCTGGAAACACCATATATTTT
CASSQNIQGATSGNTIYF
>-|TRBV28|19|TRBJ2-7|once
TGTGCCAGCAGTTTATATCTCGTGGTGTCGTCTAGCCTCAACTACGAGCAGTACTTC
CASSLYLVVSSSLNYEQYF
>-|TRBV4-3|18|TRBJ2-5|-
TGCGCCAGCAGCCAATGGTCCCTGGGGGGCCAAGGAAAAGAGACCCAGTACTTC
CASSQWSLGGQGKETQYF
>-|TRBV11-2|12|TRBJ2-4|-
TGTGCCAGCAGCCGGGGACTCAAGATTCAGTACTTC
CASSRGLKIQYF
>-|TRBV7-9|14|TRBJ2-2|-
TGTGCCAGCAGCTCCGGATCCGTGGCCGGGGAGCTGTTTTTT
CASSSGSVAGELFF
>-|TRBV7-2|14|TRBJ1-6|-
TGTGCCAGCAGCTTATCCCGGAATAATTCACCCCTCCACTTT
CASSLSRNNSPLHF
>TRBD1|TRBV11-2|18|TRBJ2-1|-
TGTGCCAGCAGCAGGGGACAGGGGGCTGGGGGCTCCTACAATGAGCAGTTCTTC
CASSRGQGAGGSYNEQFF
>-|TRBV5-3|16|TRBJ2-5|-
TGTGCCAGAAGCTTTATCTCTAGTCTGCGTTTGGAGACCCAGTACTTC
CARSFISSLRLETQYF
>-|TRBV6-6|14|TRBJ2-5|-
TGTGCCAGCACTTCTGCCTTTTGGCGCGAGACCCAGTACTTC
CASTSAFWRETQYF
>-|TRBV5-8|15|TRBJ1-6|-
TGTGCCAGCAGCTCCCGTGAGGGATATAATTCACCCCTCCACTTT
CASSSREGYNSPLHF
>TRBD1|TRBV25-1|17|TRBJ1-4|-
TGTGCCAGCAGTGAGACAGGGGGCCCCCCAACTAATGAAAAACTGTTTTTT
CASSETGGPPTNEKLFF
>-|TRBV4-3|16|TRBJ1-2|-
TGCGCCAGCAGCCAAGATCATCAGGGTTTGATCTATGGCTACACCTTC
CASSQDHQGLIYGYTF
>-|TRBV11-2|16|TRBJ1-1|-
TGTGCCAGCAGCTTAGTTGGGGTCGGAAGTGACACTGAAGCTTTCTTT
CASSLVGVGSDTEAFF
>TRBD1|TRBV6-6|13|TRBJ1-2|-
TGTGCCAGCACTCCACCACAGGGGTATGGCTACACCTTC
CASTPPQGYGYTF
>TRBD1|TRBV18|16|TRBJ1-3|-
TGTGCCAGCTCACCGACAGGGGATTACTCTGGAAACACCATATATTTT
CASSPTGDYSGNTIYF
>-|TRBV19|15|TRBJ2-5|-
TGTGCCAGTGGGCGGGCGGACAGCCTGGGGGAGACCCAGTACTTC
CASGRADSLGETQYF
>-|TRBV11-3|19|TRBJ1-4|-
TGTGCCAGCAGCCCCGAGGGTGTGATAAGGGCTGCAACTAATGAAAAACTGTTTTTT
CASSPEGVIRAATNEKLFF
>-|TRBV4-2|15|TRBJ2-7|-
TGTGCCAGCAGCCAACTTACAGTCCGCCTCTCCGAGCAGTACTTC
CASSQLTVRLSEQYF
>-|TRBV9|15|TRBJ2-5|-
TGTGCCAGCAGCCTAGCCGGGACCCTGGAGGAGACCCAGTACTTC
CASSLAGTLEETQYF
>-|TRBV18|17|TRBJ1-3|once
TGTGCCAGCTCACTCTCTCACGGGCCGTCCTCTGGAAACACCATATATTTT
CASSLSHGPSSGNTIYF
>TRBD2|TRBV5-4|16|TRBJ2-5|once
TGTGCCAGCAGCTCTTTTCTAGCGGCTGGGGCGGAGACCCAGTACTTC
CASSSFLAAGAETQYF
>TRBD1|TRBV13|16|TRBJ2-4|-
TGTGCCAGCAGCACGACGACAGGGTATTTTGGGGACATTCAGTACTTC
CASSTTTGYFGDIQYF
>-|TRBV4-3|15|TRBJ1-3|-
TGCGCCAGCAGCCAAGGTCTCAGTCGTGGAAACACCATATATTTT
CASSQGLSRGNTIYF
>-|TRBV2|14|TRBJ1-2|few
TGTGCCAGCAGTGTATCTCAAAACCTGGGTGGCTACACCTTC
CASSVSQNLGGYTF
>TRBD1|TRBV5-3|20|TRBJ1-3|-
TGTGCCAGAAGCACGATCCGGGACAGGGTGGATTACGACTCTGGAAACACCATATATTTT
CARSTIRDRVDYDSGNTIYF
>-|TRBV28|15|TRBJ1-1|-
TGTGCCAGCAGTTTGCGGTCAGGGAGGGGACCTGAAGCTTTCTTT
CASSLRSGRGPEAFF
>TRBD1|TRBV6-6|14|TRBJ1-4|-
TGTGCCAGCAGTTACACAGGGGTTGGGGAAAAACTGTTTTTT
CASSYTGVGEKLFF
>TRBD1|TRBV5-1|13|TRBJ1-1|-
TGCGCCAGCAGACGGACAGGGAACACTGAAGCTTTCTTT
CASRRTGNTEAFF
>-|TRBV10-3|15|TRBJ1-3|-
TGTGCCATCAGGGACAGCAATTCCTCTGGAAACACCATATATTTT
CAIRDSNSSGNTIYF
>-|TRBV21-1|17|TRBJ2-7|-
TGTGCCAGCAGCCCCCGGGACAGGCGGCCGCGCTCCTACGAGCAGTACTTC
CASSPRDRRPRSYEQYF
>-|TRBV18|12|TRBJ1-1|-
TGTGCCAGCTCACATCCGGACACTGAAGCTTTCTTT
CASSHPDTEAFF
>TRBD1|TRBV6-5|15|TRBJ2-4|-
TGTGCCAGCAGGGGGACAGGGACAGCCAAAAACATTCAGTACTTC
CASRGTGTAKNIQYF
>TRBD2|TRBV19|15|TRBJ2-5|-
TGTGCCAGTAGTCCCCAAGCGGGGGGGCAGGAGACCCAGTACTTC
CASSPQAGGQETQYF
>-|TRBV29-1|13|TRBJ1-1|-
TGCAGCGTTGGACAGCGGATGAACACTGAAGCTTTCTTT
CSVGQRMNTEAFF
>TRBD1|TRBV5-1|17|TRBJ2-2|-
TGCGCCAGCAGACAAATGGAGTACAGGGGAAACACCGGGGAGCTGTTTTTT
CASRQMEYRGNTGELFF
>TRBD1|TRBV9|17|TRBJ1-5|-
TGTGCCAGCAGCGCGGGGACAGGGGCGTATAGCAATCAGCCCCAGCATTTT
CASSAGTGAYSNQPQHF
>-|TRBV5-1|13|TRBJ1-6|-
TGCGCCAGCAGGGGAACAAATAATTCACCCCTCCACTTT
CASRGTNNSPLHF
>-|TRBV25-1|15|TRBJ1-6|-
TGTGCCAGCAGTGAATATACAGGGCAGAATTCACCCCTCCACTTT
CASSEYTGQNSPLHF
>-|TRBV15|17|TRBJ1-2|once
TGTGCCACCAGCAGAGATACGGAGACTACAGGGATTTATGGCTACACCTTC
CATSRDTETTGIYGYTF
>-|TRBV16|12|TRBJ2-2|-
TGTGCCAGCAGCCAAGGAATAAGGGAGCTGTTTTTT
CASSQGIRELFF